Each of the 29 T cell receptor beta chains below was sequenced from the same sample in a study of T cell responses to AZD1222 COVID-19 vaccine. The assay was immunoSEQ multiplex PCR, and TCRdb's table has in-frame clones only and misses some. The table has some 150,000 clones, around nine tenths seen once. The sample was peripheral blood, taken on day 0 of AZD1222 vaccination. All receptors derive from an adult in good health.

The count of this clone is one. The gene calls are TRBV5-1 and TRBJ1-1; 7 bases match TRBD1. The CDR3 contains 14 residues. The germline V gene has CDR1 SGHRS and CDR2 YFSETQ. V dropped 4 bases and J dropped 2; count of bases not matched to a gene: 5. CDR3 sequence: CASSVGGINTEAFF. The CDR3 DNA sequence: TGCGCCAGCAGCGTAGGGGGCATAAACACTGAAGCTTTCTTT.

The chain has TRBV30 and TRBJ1-5; weak D call: TRBD1 (5 bases). The CDR3 extends over 12 amino acids. Trimming took off 0 bases at V and 8 bases at J, with 8 bases between the two ends. Germline CDR1 GTSNPN, CDR2 SVGIG (reference sequence). The CDR3 loop reads CAWSVRGEPQHF. In DNA, the CDR3 is TGTGCCTGGAGTGTACGGGGGGAGCCCCAGCATTTT. Variable domain in full (rest from reference TRBV30 and TRBJ1-5): SQTIHQWPATLVQPVGSPLSLECTVEGTSNPNLYWYRQAAGRGLQLLFYSVGIGQISSEVPQNLSASRPQDRQFILSSKKLLLSDSGFYLCAWSVRGEPQHFGDGTRLSIL.

The rearrangement uses TRBV20-1 and TRBJ2-7, with D unresolved. CDR1 and CDR2 from the germline V gene are DFQATT and SNEGSKA (reference sequence). This CDR3 comprises 15 residues. V was cut by 3 bases and J by 0 bases, with 15 bases left in between. The CDR3 loop is CSASRTDTISYEQYF. For the CDR3, the DNA is TGCAGTGCTAGTCGAACCGACACGATCTCCTACGAGCAGTACTTC.

V usage is TRBV6-5 and J usage is TRBJ1-2, with D perhaps matching TRBD1 (5 bases). Trimming left V 0 bases short and J 6 bases short, with 8 bases between. Germline-derived CDR1 and CDR2 are MNHEY and SVGAGI. The CDR3 loop spans 13 amino acids. Here the CDR3 reads CASSYSGADGYTF. CDR3 bases: TGTGCCAGCAGTTACTCAGGGGCCGATGGCTACACCTTC.

V usage is TRBV24-1 and J usage is TRBJ2-2, with 7 bases that match TRBD2. V gave up 2 bases and J gave up 2 bases; unmatched junction bases: 7. The CDR3 has 17 residues. Germline V lookup: CDR1 KGHDR, CDR2 SFDVKD. CDR3 nucleotides: TGTGCCACCAGTGATTCCAACGGACTAGGAAACACCGGGGAGCTGTTTTTT. Amino acid sequence: CATSDSNGLGNTGELFF.

The rearrangement uses TRBV12-3 or TRBV12-4 and TRBJ1-2; D might be TRBD1 (5 bases). V was clipped by 0 bases and J by 7 bases, with 9 bases between them. The CDR3 covers 13 residues. CDR3 in amino acids: CASSLAPGSGYTF. CDR3 nucleotides: TGTGCCAGCAGTTTAGCGCCAGGGAGTGGCTACACCTTC.

The gene calls are TRBV10-1 and TRBJ2-5, with TRBD2 matching over 10 bases. The CDR3 has 17 residues. Germline values: CDR1 WNHNN, CDR2 SYGVQD (reference sequence). The trim removed 1 base at V and 5 bases at J, leaving 10 bases unmatched. In DNA form, the CDR3 reads TGCGCCAGCAGTGAGTTACCTAGCGGGAGTTTATCGGAGACCCAGTACTTC. Its translation is CASSELPSGSLSETQYF.

This chain joins TRBV29-1 and TRBJ1-1, with a tentative D call TRBD1 (5 bases). Germline V lookup: CDR1 SQVTM, CDR2 ANQGSEA. Trimming shortened V by 6 bases and J by 11 bases, and 22 bases separated the two germline ends. The CDR3 is made up of 13 amino acids. The CDR3 nucleotides are TGCAGCGTAGCGTGGGACGTAGGCCTTTTCGCTTTCTTT. Its protein is CSVAWDVGLFAFF.

The chain has TRBV7-9 and TRBJ1-2, with a weak D call TRBD1 (5 bases). The CDR3 is made up of 13 amino acids. Trimming took 5 bases from V and 8 from J, leaving 15 bases between them. CDR1 is SEHNR and CDR2 is FQNEAQ in the germline V gene (reference sequence). CDR3 sequence: CASSIQDSWGYTF. CDR3 coding DNA: TGTGCCAGCAGCATACAGGATTCTTGGGGCTACACCTTC.

The rearrangement links TRBV6-5 to TRBJ2-7; the D gene is possibly TRBD2 (6 bases). The CDR3 is 11 amino acids. Trimming took 7 bases from V and 3 from J, leaving 7 bases between them. The germline V gene encodes CDR1 MNHEY and CDR2 SVGAGI. The CDR3 loop reads CASMRDYEQYF. CDR3 nucleotide sequence: TGTGCCAGCATGCGGGACTACGAGCAGTACTTC.

The CDR3 sequence: CASSESLIELREQYF. As DNA, the CDR3 is TGTGCCAGCAGTGAAAGTCTGATTGAGCTACGAGAGCAGTACTTC. This chain links TRBV25-1 with TRBJ2-7; D is unresolved. V was trimmed by 2 bases and J by 7 bases, leaving 18 bases between them. The CDR3 is made up of 15 amino acids. CDR1 is MGHDK and CDR2 is SYGVNS in the germline V gene.

The CDR3 DNA follows: TGTGCCAGCAGTCCTGGGCCGGGGAAAAGGTACGAGCAGTACTTC. It yields the protein CASSPGPGKRYEQYF. The chain recombines TRBV28 with TRBJ2-7; tentatively, D is TRBD2 (5 bases). V was clipped by 5 bases and J by 4 bases, with 18 bases between them. The germline V gene encodes CDR1 MDHEN and CDR2 SYDVKM. This CDR3 spans 15 amino acids.

The table lists this clone with a count of one. The chain is built from TRBV3-1 (or the pseudogene TRBV3-2) and TRBJ1-2; the match to TRBD1 covers 10 bases. Trimming at V came to 4 bases and at J to 7 bases, leaving 6 bases not matched to a gene. Looked up from germline, CDR1 is LGHDT and CDR2 is YNNKEL (reference sequence). The CDR3 covers 14 residues. The CDR3 reads CASSPGQGPAGYTF. In DNA, the CDR3 is TGTGCCAGCAGCCCGGGACAGGGGCCAGCTGGCTACACCTTC.

The J gene is TRBJ2-7, the V gene TRBV14; no reliable D call. The V gene's germline CDR1 is SGHDN and CDR2 FVKESK. This CDR3 comprises 14 residues. V shed 1 base and J shed 5 bases, with 12 bases lying between them. CDR3 sequence: CASSQANWVNEQYF. The CDR3 nucleotides read TGTGCCAGCAGCCAAGCGAATTGGGTTAACGAGCAGTACTTC.

The chain couples TRBV6-5 to TRBJ1-2; 7 positions match TRBD1. From germline, CDR1 is MNHEY and CDR2 SVGAGI. This CDR3 region has 12 residues. J lost 2 bases, V lost 7 bases, and 1 base had no gene match. This CDR3 reads CASKQGNYGYTF. DNA for the CDR3: TGTGCCAGCAAACAGGGGAACTATGGCTACACCTTC.

The J gene is TRBJ1-2, the V gene TRBV5-6, with TRBD1 identical over 7 bases. CDR1 is SGHDT, CDR2 YYEEEE, per germline. Trimming took 0 bases from V and 4 from J; bases not matched to a gene: 6. The CDR3 covers 15 residues. The CDR3 sequence is CASSLAGTDIYGYTF. In nucleotides, the CDR3 is TGTGCCAGCAGCTTGGCCGGGACAGACATCTATGGCTACACCTTC.

The rearrangement uses TRBV11-3 and TRBJ2-7, with TRBD2 as a possible D gene (6 bases). Trimming took 1 base from V and 4 from J, leaving 14 bases between them. CDR3 length: 15 residues. Germline CDR1 and CDR2: SGHNT and YENEEA. The CDR3 region is CASSLGVAVLYEQYF. The CDR3 DNA sequence: TGTGCCAGCAGCTTAGGTGTAGCGGTACTTTACGAGCAGTACTTC.

DNA of the CDR3: TGTGCCAGCAGCTTGGAAGGGGCGGAAAAACTGTTTTTT. This sequence encodes CASSLEGAEKLFF. This chain joins TRBV5-4 and TRBJ1-4, with D tentatively TRBD1 (5 bases). The CDR3 length is 13 residues. The germline V gene has CDR1 SGHNT and CDR2 YYREEE (reference sequence). The V and J ends lost 0 bases and 8 bases respectively, with 8 bases between them. The full variable domain, its missing parts supplied by reference TRBV5-4 and TRBJ1-4, is ETGVTQSPTHLIKTRGQQVTLRCSSQSGHNTVSWYQQALGQGPQFIFQYYREEENGRGNFPPRFSGLQFPNYSSELNVNALELDDSALYLCASSLEGAEKLFFGSGTQLSVL.

The gene calls are TRBV7-2 and TRBJ2-1, with a weak D call TRBD1 (6 bases). CDR1 SGHTA and CDR2 FQGNSA come from the germline V gene. V dropped 2 bases and J dropped 8 bases, with 13 bases sitting between them. The CDR3 contains 14 residues. The CDR3 here is CASSLFSGGDEQFF. The CDR3 region has the DNA TGTGCCAGCAGCTTATTTTCTGGGGGCGATGAGCAGTTCTTC.

The chain links TRBV19 to TRBJ1-3; TRBD1 aligns across 7 bases. The CDR3 runs to 14 residues. After removal of 7 bases from V and 2 bases from J, the junction contained 5 bases not matched to a gene. The germline CDR1 and CDR2 sequences are LNHDA and SQIVND (reference sequence). The CDR3 DNA reads TGTGCCAGTATCACAACAGGGGCTGGAAACACCATATATTTT. Translating gives CASITTGAGNTIYF. Based on the CDR3 plus reference TRBV19 and TRBJ1-3, the full variable domain is DGGITQSPKYLFRKEGQNVTLSCEQNLNHDAMYWYRQDPGQGLRLIYYSQIVNDFQKGDIAEGYSVSREKKESFPLTVTSAQKNPTAFYLCASITTGAGNTIYFGEGSWLTVV.

This chain connects TRBV2 to TRBJ2-7; tentatively, D is TRBD1 (5 bases). V was clipped by 4 bases and J by 7 bases, with 14 bases between them. Germline V CDR1 and CDR2: SNHLY, FYNNEI. CDR3 length: 13 residues. The CDR3 is CASSGDSLREQYF. CDR3 nucleotide sequence: TGTGCCAGCAGTGGCGACAGCTTAAGGGAGCAGTACTTC. The variable domain in full, completed from reference TRBV2 and TRBJ2-7, reads EPEVTQTPSHQVTQMGQEVILRCVPISNHLYFYWYRQILGQKVEFLVSFYNNEISEKSEIFDDQFSVERPDGSNFTLKIRSTKLEDSAMYFCASSGDSLREQYFGPGTRLTVT.

This chain links TRBV5-6 with TRBJ1-2, with D uncertain. This CDR3 has 17 residues. Germline V gene data show CDR1 as SGHDT and CDR2 as YYEEEE. Trimming removed 1 base at V and 4 bases at J, with 20 bases between. As DNA, the CDR3 is TGTGCCAGCAGCTTGACGCCCGCAGCCCGTCCTAGCTATGGCTACACCTTC. Translating gives CASSLTPAARPSYGYTF.

The CDR3: CASTRTGGTGELFF. DNA for the CDR3: TGTGCCTCGACCCGGACAGGAGGGACCGGGGAGCTGTTTTTT. The chain recombines TRBV30 with TRBJ2-2; maybe TRBD1 (7 bases). V was shortened by 7 bases and J by 5 bases, with 17 bases between the two germline ends. The CDR3 is made up of 14 amino acids. Per the germline V gene, CDR1 is GTSNPN and CDR2 is SVGIG (reference sequence).

CDR3 residues: CASSVTVSGNTIYF. CDR3 coding DNA: TGTGCCAGCAGTGTTACGGTCTCTGGAAACACCATATATTTT. The V and J genes are TRBV2 and TRBJ1-3, with no clear D. Deletions cut 4 bases from V and 0 bases from J, with 7 bases between. Germline CDR1 and CDR2: SNHLY and FYNNEI. CDR3 length equals 14 residues.

This chain uses TRBV5-6 with TRBJ2-7, with 12 positions matching TRBD1. This CDR3 contains 15 residues. CDR1 is SGHDT and CDR2 is YYEEEE in the germline V gene. Trimming took 0 bases from V and 5 from J; bases not matched to a gene: 3. In DNA form, the CDR3 reads TGTGCCAGCAGCTTGGGCGGGACAGGGGGCCACGAGCAGTACTTC. This encodes CASSLGGTGGHEQYF.

The chain links TRBV27 to TRBJ2-3; no clear D gene. There are 16 residues in the CDR3. Per germline, CDR1 MNHEY and CDR2 SMNVEV (reference sequence). The V and J ends lost 3 bases and 2 bases respectively, with 15 bases between them. CDR3 sequence: CASSFQRPINTDTQYF. The DNA of the CDR3 is TGTGCCAGCAGTTTTCAGCGACCCATTAACACAGATACGCAGTATTTT.

The chain employs TRBV4-2 and TRBJ2-1; TRBD1 matches at 8 bases. The CDR3 is 17 amino acids. CDR1 and CDR2 (germline): LGHNA, YNFKEQ. V trimming: 0 bases; J trimming: 3 bases; junction bases outside the gene matches: 7. CDR3 DNA: TGTGCCAGCAGCCAAGATCGACCAGACAGGGGCTACAATGAGCAGTTCTTC. Its protein is CASSQDRPDRGYNEQFF.

The chain links TRBV7-9 to TRBJ2-7; 11 nucleotides align to TRBD2. With 5 bases clipped from V and 5 bases from J, the junction kept 5 bases outside the gene matches. Germline V gene data show CDR1 as SEHNR and CDR2 as FQNEAQ (reference sequence). This CDR3 has 14 amino acids. The CDR3 spells CASSPGTSGNEQYF. DNA for the CDR3: TGTGCCAGCAGCCCAGGGACTAGCGGAAACGAGCAGTACTTC.

The chain is built from TRBV27 and TRBJ1-1, with 7 bases identical to TRBD1. Germline CDR1 MNHEY, CDR2 SMNVEV (reference sequence). V lost 2 bases and J lost 5; bases outside the gene matches: 14. This CDR3 region has 17 residues. The DNA for the CDR3 is TGTGCCAGCAGTTTAAGGCCACAGTCCAGCAGGGGGACTGAAGCTTTCTTT. It specifies CASSLRPQSSRGTEAFF.